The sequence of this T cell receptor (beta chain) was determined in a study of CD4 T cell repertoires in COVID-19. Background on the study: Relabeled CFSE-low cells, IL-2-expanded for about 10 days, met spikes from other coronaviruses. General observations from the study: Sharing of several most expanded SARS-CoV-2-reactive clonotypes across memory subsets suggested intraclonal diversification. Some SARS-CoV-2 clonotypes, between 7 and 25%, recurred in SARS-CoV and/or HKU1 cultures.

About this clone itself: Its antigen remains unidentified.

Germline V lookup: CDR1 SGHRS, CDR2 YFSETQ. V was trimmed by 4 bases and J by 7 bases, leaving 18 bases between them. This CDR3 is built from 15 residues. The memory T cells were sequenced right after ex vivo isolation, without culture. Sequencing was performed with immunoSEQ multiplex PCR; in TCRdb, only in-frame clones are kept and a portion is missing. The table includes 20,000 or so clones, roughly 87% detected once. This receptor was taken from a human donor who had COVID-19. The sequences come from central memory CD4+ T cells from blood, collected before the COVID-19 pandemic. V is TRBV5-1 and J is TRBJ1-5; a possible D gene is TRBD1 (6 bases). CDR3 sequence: CASSPLDSKYQPQHF. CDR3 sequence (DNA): TGCGCCAGCAGCCCTTTGGACAGTAAGTACCAGCCCCAGCATTTT.